This T cell receptor beta chain was identified in a study of control samples from healthy donors and cancer patients. The CDR3 sequence is 14 residues long. Germline assignment: CDR1 LGHNA and CDR2 YSLEER. The V gene end was trimmed by 1 base and the J gene end by 12 bases; junction bases not matched to a gene: 6. The data were produced by immunoSEQ multiplex PCR, yet TCRdb's version contains in-frame clones alone and is incomplete. Among about 120,000 clones, about 88% were seen once, and the ten largest hold around 2%. This chain joins TRBV4-3 and TRBJ1-2, with 12 bases that match TRBD1. The sample comprised blood. The sequence was collected from a man in his late teens or twenties in good health. The CDR3 region has the DNA TGCGCCAGCAGCCAAGCCGGGACAGGGGGCGCGGACACCTTC. It is translated as CASSQAGTGGADTF.